This record looks at one T cell receptor (beta chain) sequence and its context. Its specificity is unknown. This entry belongs to a study of cytomegalovirus exposure and HLA in healthy donors. V was cut by 2 bases and J by 5 bases, with 8 bases left in between. Germline V gene sequence: CDR1 SGHNT, CDR2 YENEEA. The CDR3 sequence is 13 residues long. The PCR contained 60 Vbeta and 13 Jbeta primers. As originally analysed: In a later analysis, the count reached 74 million or so unique TCR beta chains, with about 11 million shared. Produced via immunoSEQ multiplex PCR; TCRdb's table is partial and in-frame only. V and J calls and clone size follow that table, whereas D and trimming were derived from the DNA. This sample has 150,000 to 200,000 clones, with about 85% found just once. Whole-study results and caveats: Per a prior analysis, the majority of TCR beta V segments were productive roughly 87% or roughly 30% of the time. Presence/absence analysis assumed near-uniform sequencing depth across donors.

The clonotype comes from a girl aged 5-17 years in good health and CMV-seropositive. The sequenced sample consisted of PBMCs. The chain is built from TRBV11-3 and TRBJ2-3; D possibly corresponds to TRBD2 (6 bases). CDR3 sequence: CASSLMGGDTQYF. The CDR3 DNA sequence: TGTGCCAGCAGCTTAATGGGAGGAGATACGCAGTATTTT.